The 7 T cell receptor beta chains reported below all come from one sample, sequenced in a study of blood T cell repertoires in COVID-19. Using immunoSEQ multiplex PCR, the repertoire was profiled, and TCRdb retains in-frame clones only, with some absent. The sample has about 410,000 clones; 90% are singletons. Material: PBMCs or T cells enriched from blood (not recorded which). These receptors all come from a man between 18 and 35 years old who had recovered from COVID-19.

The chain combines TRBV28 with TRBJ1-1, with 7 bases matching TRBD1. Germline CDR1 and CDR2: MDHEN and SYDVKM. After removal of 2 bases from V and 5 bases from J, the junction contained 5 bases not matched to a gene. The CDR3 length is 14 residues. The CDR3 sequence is CASSLRGRWTEAFF. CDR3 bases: TGTGCCAGCAGTTTAAGGGGGCGATGGACTGAAGCTTTCTTT.

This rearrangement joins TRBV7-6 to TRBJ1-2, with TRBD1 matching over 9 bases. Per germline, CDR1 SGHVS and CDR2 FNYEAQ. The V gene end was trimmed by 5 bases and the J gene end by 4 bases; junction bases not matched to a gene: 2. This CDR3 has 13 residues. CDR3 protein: CASSPGQGYGYTF. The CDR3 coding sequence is TGTGCCAGCAGCCCGGGACAGGGCTATGGCTACACCTTC.

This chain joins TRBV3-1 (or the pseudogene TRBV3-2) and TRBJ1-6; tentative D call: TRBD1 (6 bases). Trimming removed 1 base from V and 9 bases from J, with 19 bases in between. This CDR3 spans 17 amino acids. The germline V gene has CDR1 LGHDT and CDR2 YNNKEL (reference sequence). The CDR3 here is CASSQGNRVRMLSPLHF. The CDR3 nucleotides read TGTGCCAGCAGCCAAGGAAACAGGGTGCGGATGCTTTCACCCCTCCACTTT.

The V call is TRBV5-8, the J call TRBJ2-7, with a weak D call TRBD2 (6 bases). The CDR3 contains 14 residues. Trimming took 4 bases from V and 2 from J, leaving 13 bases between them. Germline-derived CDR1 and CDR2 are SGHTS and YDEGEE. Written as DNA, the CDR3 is TGTGCCAGCAGCCTCCAGGCGGGGCCCTACGAGCAGTACTTC. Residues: CASSLQAGPYEQYF. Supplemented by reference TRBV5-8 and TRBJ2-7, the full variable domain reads EAGVTQSPTHLIKTRGQQATLRCSPISGHTSVYWYQQALGLGLQFLLWYDEGEERNRGNFPPRFSGRQFPNYSSELNVNALELEDSALYLCASSLQAGPYEQYFGPGTRLTVT.

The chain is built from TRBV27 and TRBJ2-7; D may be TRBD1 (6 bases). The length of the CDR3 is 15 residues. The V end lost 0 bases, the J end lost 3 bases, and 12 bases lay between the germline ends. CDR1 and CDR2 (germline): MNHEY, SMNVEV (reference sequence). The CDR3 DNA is TGTGCCAGCAGTTTATCCTCCGGACAGCTCTACGAGCAGTACTTC. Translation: CASSLSSGQLYEQYF.

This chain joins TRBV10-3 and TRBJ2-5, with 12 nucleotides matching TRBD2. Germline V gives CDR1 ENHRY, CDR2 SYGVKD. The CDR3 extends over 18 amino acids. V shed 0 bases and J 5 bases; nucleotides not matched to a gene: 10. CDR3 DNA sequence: TGTGCCATCAGTGAGTCGATACTAGCGGGGGGCCGAGAGGAGACCCAGTACTTC. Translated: CAISESILAGGREETQYF.

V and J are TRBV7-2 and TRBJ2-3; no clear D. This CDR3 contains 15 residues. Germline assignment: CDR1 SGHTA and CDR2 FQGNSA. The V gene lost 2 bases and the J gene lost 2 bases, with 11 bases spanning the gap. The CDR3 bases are TGTGCCAGCAGCTTAAAAGCTAATCCCACAGATACGCAGTATTTT. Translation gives CASSLKANPTDTQYF.